Included here is one TCR beta chain sequence, with context. The clone's antigen remains unknown. No per-base quality is available; no much larger clone lies one base away. This specimen belongs to a study of blood T cell repertoires in COVID-19 (dated by TCRdb to 2020 to 2021). A note on the overall study: Collaborator samples came from the United States, Italy and Spain and covered acute and convalescent phases of COVID-19. The material from the prospective study consisted of cDNA or gDNA derived from T cells, B-cell-depleted T cells, or PBMCs. Subjects who had been exposed to COVID-19, were actively infected with it, or had recovered from it provided the deeply sampled blood TCRbeta repertoires that made up the dataset. The repertoires were released in a freely available public database intended as a resource for research on the immune response to SARS-CoV-2. Samples were obtained from the ongoing ImmuneRACE study (first 160 participants) and from 1,254 subjects provided by 6 global collaborators. Sample metadata almost always included a de-identified subject ID, COVID-19 status, age in years and sex. Where available, HLA class I and class II types were taken from metadata supplied by the sample provider and were not determined by assay-based typing.

The V end gives up 10 bases and the J end 6 bases, leaving 17 bases in the junction not matched to a gene. The CDR3 covers 15 residues, taking in both the cysteine and the phenylalanine. CDR3 DNA is the only sequence kept; it has 45 bases, read in frame from the first base. CDR1 and CDR2 were assigned from the germline V gene as MDHEN and SYDVKM. Participants in the prospective study were enrolled through a virtual design, were aged roughly 18 to 100 years, and lived in about 25 United States geographic areas. To assign participants to cohorts, the prospective study relied on clinical history that participants themselves reported in a screening survey and a study questionnaire. Exposed participants had been in contact, within 2 weeks of entering the study, with a person who had a PCR-confirmed or clinician-diagnosed case of COVID-19. Mobile phlebotomists in the prospective study collected whole blood, serum and a nasopharyngeal or oropharyngeal swab from every participant. Prospective study participants could optionally give additional blood draws and questionnaires over a roughly two-month period. Prospective study blood samples were shipped either frozen or at room temperature before DNA extraction.

Study-wide conclusions, independent of this receptor: The amount of clinical and demographic metadata varied by source and participant and was provided uncurated.

TCRbeta CDR3 regions were amplified from genomic DNA by means of the immunoSEQ Assay, a bias-controlled multiplex PCR. The paper's data handling went like this. Within the assay, amplification of reference gene primers was used to estimate how many nucleated cells each sample contained. To quantify the absolute abundance of each unique TCRbeta CDR3 rearrangement, sequence reads were collapsed and filtered. Productive Simpson clonality was computed per sample as the square root of Simpson's diversity index over productive rearrangements. TCRdb stores this immuneACCESS table with in-frame sequences only. Part of the clones is absent; in the studies checked, under half of the shortfall reflects unresolved V genes, and no reason is known for the rest. Clone size and the V and J calls come from that table; the DNA yielded D and trimming. Within this sample are fewer than 400,000 clones, with 85% of them counted one time only. Together, the top ten hold 1.5% to 2% of the sample.

Sequencing was done on a sample of PBMCs or T cells enriched from blood (not recorded which). The receptor chain draws on TRBV28 and TRBJ1-2; TRBD1 lines up with 7 middle nucleotides. This clonotype was sampled from a woman between 25 and 40 years old who had been exposed to COVID-19. The CDR3 is CAIPRPGGSVDGYTF. The sequenced DNA: TGTGCCATTCCCCGGCCAGGGGGTTCGGTCGATGGCTACACCTTC.